The 26 T cell receptor beta chains presented below share a single source sample, sequenced in a study of response to subunit inactivated influenza vaccine. TCRdb fed the RT-PCR reads into MiXCR, producing one record per CDR3 protein. Of some 550,000 distinct CDR3 sequences listed, under 30% are singletons. This sample also appeared in a second study, on T cells expressing NK-cell markers. That study reports: In generating TCR beta cDNA, 5'RACE template switching with UMIs was used.

The sample here was CD4+ T cells sorted from PBMCs, taken roughly 12 days after vaccination. The source is a man aged 45-60 years who received an inactivated influenza vaccine.

This clonotype turned up a few times. The V call is TRBV10-3, the J call TRBJ1-4; TRBD1 aligns across 8 bases. V lost 7 bases, J lost 1 base, and 5 bases stayed unmatched. CDR1 and CDR2 from the germline V gene are ENHRY and SYGVKD. CDR3 length: 15 amino acids. The CDR3 spells CAINTDRGTNEKLFF. CDR3 coding DNA: TGTGCCATCAATACCGACAGGGGAACTAATGAAAAACTGTTTTTT.

This clonotype has a count of ten or more. The gene calls are TRBV24-1 and TRBJ2-1, with 7 bases that match TRBD2. The CDR3 spans 17 residues. The trim removed 2 bases at V and 7 bases at J, leaving 13 bases unmatched. Germline lookup yields CDR1 KGHDR and CDR2 SFDVKD. The CDR3 region is CATSDSIGEGALNEQFF. In DNA, the CDR3 is TGTGCCACCAGTGATTCCATTGGGGAGGGAGCCTTGAATGAGCAGTTCTTC.

This clonotype showed up just a few times. The CDR3 spells CASSPPPNRAHSGNTIYF. CDR3 in DNA: TGCGCCAGCAGCCCCCCCCCAAACAGAGCTCATTCCGGAAACACCATATATTTT. J is TRBJ1-3 and V is TRBV4-1; D is uncertain. CDR1 is MGHRA and CDR2 is YSYEKL in the germline V gene. Trimming removed 4 bases at V and 4 bases at J, with 23 bases between. The CDR3 is 18 amino acids.

The rearrangement uses TRBV20-1 and TRBJ1-1; D call uncertain. Germline lookup yields CDR1 DFQATT and CDR2 SNEGSKA (reference sequence). V dropped 4 bases and J dropped 0 bases, with 3 bases sitting between them. This CDR3 has 11 residues. The CDR3 DNA is TGCAGTGCTAAGATGAACACTGAAGCTTTCTTT. It translates to CSAKMNTEAFF.

For this clonotype: At one end the junction does not follow the germline gene, possibly because of a read error. Here the CDR3 reads CASSSQTAAFRGGNF. Here the CDR3 DNA reads TGCGCCAGCAGCTCTCAGACAGCGGCGTTCCGAGGGGGTAACTTC. J is TRBJ2-5 and V is TRBV5-1; a possible D gene is TRBD1 (6 bases). Per the germline V gene, CDR1 is SGHRS and CDR2 is YFSETQ. CDR3 length: 15 residues.

This sequence joins TRBV4-2 and TRBJ1-2; D gene uncertain. This CDR3 region has 15 residues. Germline CDR1 LGHNA, CDR2 YNFKEQ. Trimming stripped 0 bases from V and 2 bases from J, with 10 bases between. The DNA of the CDR3 is TGTGCCAGCAGCCAAGATTATGGATACAACTATGGCTACACCTTC. Encoded protein: CASSQDYGYNYGYTF.

This clonotype was detected only a few times. The chain is built from TRBV29-1 and TRBJ2-1; the match to TRBD2 covers 10 bases. Trimming at V came to 2 bases and at J to 9 bases, leaving 4 bases not matched to a gene. This CDR3 spans 13 amino acids. Germline CDR1 reads SQVTM; CDR2 reads ANQGSEA. CDR3 loop: CSVEQAGGGEQFF. In nucleotides, the CDR3 is TGCAGCGTTGAACAAGCGGGAGGGGGTGAGCAGTTCTTC.

This clonotype turned up a few times. The gene calls are TRBV27 and TRBJ2-7; TRBD2 aligns across 8 bases. V gave up 6 bases and J gave up 6 bases; unmatched junction bases: 10. CDR1 MNHEY and CDR2 SMNVEV come from the germline V gene (reference sequence). The CDR3 is 14 amino acids. CDR3 protein: CASRYGTSGVEQYF. CDR3 DNA sequence: TGTGCCAGCAGATACGGTACTAGCGGTGTCGAGCAGTACTTC.

The chain combines TRBV5-1 with TRBJ1-6; tentative D call: TRBD1 (6 bases). Trimming cost V 4 bases and J 0 bases, with 17 bases left between them. The CDR3 length is 18 residues. Germline values: CDR1 SGHRS, CDR2 YFSETQ. CDR3 nucleotides: TGCGCCAGCAGCGCACAGGGACCTAGTAGCTCCTATAATTCACCCCTCCACTTT. This translates into CASSAQGPSSSYNSPLHF.

This chain joins TRBV30 and TRBJ2-7, with a possible D match to TRBD1 (6 bases). The CDR3 spans 16 residues. Germline CDR1 and CDR2: GTSNPN and SVGIG (reference sequence). Trimming removed 0 bases from V and 1 base from J, with 16 bases in between. CDR3 loop: CAWSVLRGQSSYEQYF. As DNA, the CDR3 is TGTGCCTGGAGTGTACTAAGAGGACAGTCTTCCTACGAGCAGTACTTC. The full variable domain, completed using reference TRBV30 and TRBJ2-7, is SQTIHQWPATLVQPVGSPLSLECTVEGTSNPNLYWYRQAAGRGLQLLFYSVGIGQISSEVPQNLSASRPQDRQFILSSKKLLLSDSGFYLCAWSVLRGQSSYEQYFGPGTRLTVT.

V and J are TRBV5-1 and TRBJ1-2; the D is unclear. The germline V gene encodes CDR1 SGHRS and CDR2 YFSETQ. Trimming cost V 4 bases and J 9 bases, with 10 bases left between them. The CDR3 runs to 11 residues. In DNA, the CDR3 is TGCGCCAGCAGCGATTCGAGAAGCTACACCTTC. It specifies CASSDSRSYTF.

This clonotype occurred a few times. This chain links TRBV20-1 with TRBJ2-1, with D possibly being TRBD1 (5 bases). The germline V gene encodes CDR1 DFQATT and CDR2 SNEGSKA (reference sequence). The CDR3 is made up of 16 amino acids. V lost 6 bases and J lost 0, with 18 bases in between. DNA of the CDR3: TGCAGTGCCGGCCCCGGACAAAAAATCTCCTACAATGAGCAGTTCTTC. Translating it yields CSAGPGQKISYNEQFF.

The chain links TRBV6-2 or TRBV6-3 to TRBJ2-1, with 10 bases that match TRBD2. The CDR3 is 16 residues long. From germline, CDR1 is MNHEY and CDR2 SVGEGT. Trimming at V came to 5 bases and at J to 4 bases, leaving 8 bases not matched to a gene. CDR3 DNA sequence: TGTGCCAGCAGTGCGCATCTAGCGGGAGTTTACAATGAGCAGTTCTTC. Translation gives CASSAHLAGVYNEQFF.

This clonotype was counted only a few times. The rearrangement joins TRBV12-3 or TRBV12-4 to TRBJ2-3, with D perhaps matching TRBD1 or TRBD2 (6 bases each). CDR3 length: 16 residues. With 4 bases removed from V and 5 bases from J, the gap between germline ends came to 19 bases. CDR3 sequence (DNA): TGTGCCAGCAGTTATCGGGCTAGCGTAGGGGGAGATACGCAGTATTTT. Protein sequence: CASSYRASVGGDTQYF.

The J gene is TRBJ1-2, the V gene TRBV4-3; maybe TRBD1 (5 bases). V lost 0 bases and J 0 bases, leaving 17 bases between the germline ends. The CDR3 totals 18 residues. CDR1 is LGHNA and CDR2 is YSLEER in the germline V gene. The CDR3 DNA is TGCGCCAGCAGCCAAGATTTCTTCGGGGGAAAGGCTAACTATGGCTACACCTTC. It codes for CASSQDFFGGKANYGYTF.

This clonotype was observed a few times. The rearrangement uses TRBV20-1 and TRBJ2-7; D call uncertain. V lost 4 bases and J lost 0, with 7 bases in between. The germline CDR1 and CDR2 sequences are DFQATT and SNEGSKA (reference sequence). The CDR3 extends over 12 amino acids. CDR3 sequence reads: CSAKAVSYEQYF. CDR3 nucleotide sequence: TGCAGTGCTAAGGCCGTCTCCTACGAGCAGTACTTC.

The rearrangement links TRBV29-1 to TRBJ1-1; weak D call: TRBD1 (6 bases). Germline V CDR1 and CDR2: SQVTM, ANQGSEA. The CDR3 is 15 amino acids. Between the trimmed V and J ends, which lost 1 base and 1 base, there was a span of 13 bases. The CDR3 DNA follows: TGCAGCGTTGAAGTTACAGGGTGGACGAACACTGAAGCTTTCTTT. It is translated as CSVEVTGWTNTEAFF.

V and J are TRBV18 and TRBJ2-1; D unclear. CDR1 is KGHSH, CDR2 LQKENI, per germline. The CDR3 contains 13 residues. The V end lost 0 bases, the J end lost 8 bases, and 8 bases lay between the germline ends. The CDR3 DNA reads as TGTGCCAGCTCACCACCGGCTAGTTATGAGCAGTTCTTC. Encoded protein: CASSPPASYEQFF. Full variable domain (remainder filled in from reference TRBV18 and TRBJ2-1): NAGVMQNPRHLVRRRGQEARLRCSPMKGHSHVYWYRQLPEEGLKFMVYLQKENIIDESGMPKERFSAEFPKEGPSILRIQQVVRGDSAAYFCASSPPASYEQFFGPGTRLTVL.

The chain employs TRBV7-3 and TRBJ2-6, with D unclear. In germline, CDR1 is SGHTA, CDR2 FQGTGA. V lost 5 bases and J 4 bases, leaving 9 bases between the germline ends. This CDR3 is 14 amino acids long. The DNA for the CDR3 is TGTGCCAGCAGCCCCTTGTTCGGGGCCAACGTCCTGACTTTC. Amino acid sequence: CASSPLFGANVLTF.

The gene calls are TRBV5-1 and TRBJ2-7, with D uncertain. CDR3 size: 14 residues. V was shortened by 4 bases and J by 1 base, with 12 bases between the two germline ends. Germline V gives CDR1 SGHRS, CDR2 YFSETQ. The CDR3: CASSQVGTSYEQYF. The DNA for the CDR3 is TGCGCCAGCAGCCAGGTGGGCACGTCCTACGAGCAGTACTTC.

The rearrangement joins TRBV30 to TRBJ1-4; 7 bases are shared with TRBD1. V trimming: 2 bases; J trimming: 7 bases; junction bases outside the gene matches: 7. Germline loops: CDR1 GTSNPN, CDR2 SVGIG (reference sequence). This CDR3 has 14 amino acids. The CDR3 bases are TGTGCCTGGAGTTCGGGACAGCATAGTGAAAAACTGTTTTTT. Encoded protein: CAWSSGQHSEKLFF.

CDR3 loop: CASSPRMGGHPGITDTQYF. The DNA of the CDR3 is TGCGCCAGCAGCCCAAGAATGGGGGGACACCCGGGAATCACAGATACGCAGTATTTT. V is TRBV4-1 and J is TRBJ2-3; D is possibly TRBD1 or TRBD2 (6 bases each). Between the trimmed V and J ends, which lost 4 bases and 2 bases, there was a span of 25 bases. The CDR3 extends over 19 amino acids. Germline V lookup: CDR1 MGHRA, CDR2 YSYEKL.

The rearrangement joins TRBV7-8 to TRBJ1-1, with 9 bases lining up with TRBD1. The CDR3 totals 16 residues. Germline V gene data show CDR1 as SGHVS and CDR2 as FQNEAQ. V was clipped by 5 bases and J by 1 base; unmatched bases: 8. The CDR3 here is CASSATGGSRNTEAFF. CDR3 nucleotides: TGTGCCAGCAGCGCCACAGGGGGCTCTAGGAACACTGAAGCTTTCTTT.

This clonotype was counted between two and nine times. The chain combines TRBV12-3 or TRBV12-4 with TRBJ2-1; D is perhaps TRBD1 or TRBD2 (5 bases each). Trimming removed 6 bases from V and 8 bases from J, with 23 bases in between. The length of the CDR3 is 16 residues. The chain's CDR3 is CASRAPGTTMGDEQFF. CDR3 DNA: TGTGCCAGCAGAGCACCCGGGACGACTATGGGGGATGAGCAGTTCTTC.

CDR3 in amino acids: CASSQLAGEETQYF. CDR3 coding DNA: TGTGCCAGCAGCCAACTAGCGGGGGAAGAGACCCAGTACTTC. J is TRBJ2-5 and V is TRBV14, with 10 bases that match TRBD2. The CDR3 runs to 14 residues. Germline values: CDR1 SGHDN, CDR2 FVKESK. V shed 2 bases and J 3 bases; nucleotides not matched to a gene: 0.

This clonotype appeared a single time. The V gene is TRBV6-1, the J gene TRBJ2-2, with TRBD1 matching over 7 bases. CDR1 is MNHNS, CDR2 SASEGT, per germline. J was trimmed by 1 base and V by 9 bases; bases with no gene match: 17. CDR3 length: 18 residues. The CDR3 nucleotides are TGTGCCAGTCGACATGGACAGGTCTCCCGCCAGAACACCGGGGAGCTGTTTTTT. It translates to CASRHGQVSRQNTGELFF.